This TCR beta chain originates from a study of PD-1 blockade in classical Hodgkin lymphoma. Germline CDR1 SGHTA, CDR2 FQGNSA. This CDR3 has 15 residues. The V gene end was trimmed by 8 bases and the J gene end by 4 bases; junction bases not matched to a gene: 9. General study points: Factors driving the repertoire differences, possibly disease activity or prior therapy, remain undefined. Whoever responded completely had baseline diversity much like that seen in newly diagnosed patients.

In regard to this clone: Its antigen is not identified.

Produced via immunoSEQ multiplex PCR; TCRdb's table is partial and in-frame only. The sample has tens of thousands of clones, more than 70% seen once. Each and every patient relapsed after autologous stem cell transplantation, and patients got differing brentuximab vedotin exposure. Specimen: peripheral blood mononuclear cells (PBMCs), collected at baseline. The receptor's source is a human donor with classical Hodgkin lymphoma. The chain links TRBV7-2 to TRBJ2-1, with 9 nucleotides matching TRBD2. The CDR3 here is CASGLTSGLYNEQFF. CDR3 nucleotide sequence: TGTGCCAGCGGATTGACTAGCGGCTTATACAATGAGCAGTTCTTC.